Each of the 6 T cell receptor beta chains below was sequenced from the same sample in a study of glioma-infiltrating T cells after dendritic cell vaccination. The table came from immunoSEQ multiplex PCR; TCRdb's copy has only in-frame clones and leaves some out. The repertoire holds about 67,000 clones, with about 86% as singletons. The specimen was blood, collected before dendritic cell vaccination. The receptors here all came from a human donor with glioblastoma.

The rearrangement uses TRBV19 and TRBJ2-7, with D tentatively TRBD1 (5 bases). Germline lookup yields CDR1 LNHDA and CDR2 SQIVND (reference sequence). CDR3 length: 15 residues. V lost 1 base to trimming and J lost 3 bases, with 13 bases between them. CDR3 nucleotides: TGTGCCAGTAGTATAGTGGCGCAGGGTAACTACGAGCAGTACTTC. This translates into CASSIVAQGNYEQYF.

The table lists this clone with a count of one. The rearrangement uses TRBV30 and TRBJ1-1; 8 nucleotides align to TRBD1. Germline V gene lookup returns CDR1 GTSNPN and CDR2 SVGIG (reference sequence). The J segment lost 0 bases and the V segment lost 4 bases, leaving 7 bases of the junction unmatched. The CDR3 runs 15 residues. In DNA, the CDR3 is TGTGCCTGGACTTTGACAGGGGTCATGAACACTGAAGCTTTCTTT. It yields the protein CAWTLTGVMNTEAFF.

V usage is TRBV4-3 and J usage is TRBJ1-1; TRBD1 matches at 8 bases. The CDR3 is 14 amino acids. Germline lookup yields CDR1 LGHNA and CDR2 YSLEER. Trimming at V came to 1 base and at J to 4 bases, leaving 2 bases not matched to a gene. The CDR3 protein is CASSQVTGGTEAFF. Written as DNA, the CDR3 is TGCGCCAGCAGCCAAGTAACAGGGGGCACTGAAGCTTTCTTT.

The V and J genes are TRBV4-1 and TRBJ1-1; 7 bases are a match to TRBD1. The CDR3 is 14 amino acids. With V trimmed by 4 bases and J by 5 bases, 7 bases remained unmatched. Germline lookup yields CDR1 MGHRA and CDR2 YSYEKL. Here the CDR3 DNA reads TGCGCCAGCAGCCCGACTCCAGGGGGAACTGAAGCTTTCTTT. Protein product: CASSPTPGGTEAFF.

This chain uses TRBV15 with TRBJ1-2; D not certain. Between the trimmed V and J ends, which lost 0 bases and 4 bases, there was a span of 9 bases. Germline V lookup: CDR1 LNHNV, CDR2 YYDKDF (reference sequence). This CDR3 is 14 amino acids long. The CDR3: CATSRDEGGYGYTF. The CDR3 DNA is TGTGCCACCAGCAGAGATGAGGGTGGCTATGGCTACACCTTC.

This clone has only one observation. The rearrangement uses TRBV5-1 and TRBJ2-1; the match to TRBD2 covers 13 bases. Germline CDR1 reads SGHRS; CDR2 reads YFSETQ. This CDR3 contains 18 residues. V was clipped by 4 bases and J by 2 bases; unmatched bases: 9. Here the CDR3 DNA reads TGCGCCAGCAGCCCGTGGGATACTAGCGGGGGGGCCTACAATGAGCAGTTCTTC. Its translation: CASSPWDTSGGAYNEQFF.